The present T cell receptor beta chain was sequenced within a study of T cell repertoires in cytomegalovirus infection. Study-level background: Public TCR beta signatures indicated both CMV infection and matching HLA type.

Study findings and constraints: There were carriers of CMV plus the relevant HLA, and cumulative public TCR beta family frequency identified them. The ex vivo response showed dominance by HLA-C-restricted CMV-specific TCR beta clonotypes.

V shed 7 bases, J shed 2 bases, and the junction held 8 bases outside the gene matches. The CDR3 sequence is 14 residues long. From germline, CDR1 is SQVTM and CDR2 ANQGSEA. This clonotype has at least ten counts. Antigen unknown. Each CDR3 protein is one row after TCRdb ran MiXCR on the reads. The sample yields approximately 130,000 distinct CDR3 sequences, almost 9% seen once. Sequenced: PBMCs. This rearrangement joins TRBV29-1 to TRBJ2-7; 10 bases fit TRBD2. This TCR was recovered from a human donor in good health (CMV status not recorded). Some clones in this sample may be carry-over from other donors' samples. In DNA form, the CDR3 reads TGCAGCGCCGATAGCGGGGGGCATACCTACGAGCAGTACTTC. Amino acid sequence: CSADSGGHTYEQYF.